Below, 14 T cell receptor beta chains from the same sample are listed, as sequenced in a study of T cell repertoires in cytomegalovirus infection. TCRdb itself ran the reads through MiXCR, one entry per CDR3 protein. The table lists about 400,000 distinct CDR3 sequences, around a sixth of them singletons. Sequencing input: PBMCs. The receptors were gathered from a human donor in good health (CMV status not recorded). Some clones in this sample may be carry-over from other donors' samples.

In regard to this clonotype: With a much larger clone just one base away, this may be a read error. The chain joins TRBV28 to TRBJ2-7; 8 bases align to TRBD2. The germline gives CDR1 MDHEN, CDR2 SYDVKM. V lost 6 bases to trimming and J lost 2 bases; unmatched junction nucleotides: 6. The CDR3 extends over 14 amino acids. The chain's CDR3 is CASRRLASTYEQYF. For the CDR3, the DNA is TGTGCCAGCAGGAGACTAGCGTCAACCTACGAGCAGTACTTC.

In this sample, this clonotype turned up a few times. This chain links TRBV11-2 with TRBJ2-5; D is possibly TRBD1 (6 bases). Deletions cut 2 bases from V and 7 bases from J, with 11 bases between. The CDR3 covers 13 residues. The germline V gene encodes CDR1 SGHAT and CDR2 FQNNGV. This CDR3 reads CASSLNVGGTQYF. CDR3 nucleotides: TGTGCCAGCAGCTTAAACGTAGGGGGGACCCAGTACTTC.

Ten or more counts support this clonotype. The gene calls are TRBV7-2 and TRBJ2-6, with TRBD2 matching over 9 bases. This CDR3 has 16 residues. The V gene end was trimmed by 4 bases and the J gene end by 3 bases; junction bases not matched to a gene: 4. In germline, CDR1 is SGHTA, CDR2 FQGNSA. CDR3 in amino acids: CASSSGLARGANVLTF. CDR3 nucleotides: TGTGCCAGCAGCTCGGGACTAGCACGTGGGGCCAACGTCCTGACTTTC. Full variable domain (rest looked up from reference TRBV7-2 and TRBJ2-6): GAGVSQSPSNKVTEKGKDVELRCDPISGHTALYWYRQSLGQGLEFLIYFQGNSAPDKSGLPSDRFSAERTGGSVSTLTIQRTQQEDSAVYLCASSSGLARGANVLTFGAGSRLTVL.

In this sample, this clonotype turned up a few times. The CDR3 DNA reads TGTGCCAGTAGCGCAAGGACCATCTCTGGAAACACCATATATTTT. This translates into CASSARTISGNTIYF. The chain employs TRBV19 and TRBJ1-3; D is ambiguous. Trimming left V 6 bases short and J 0 bases short, with 12 bases between. The CDR3 sequence is 15 residues long. Looked up from germline, CDR1 is LNHDA and CDR2 is SQIVND (reference sequence). Looking up the rest from reference TRBV19 and TRBJ1-3 gives the full variable domain: DGGITQSPKYLFRKEGQNVTLSCEQNLNHDAMYWYRQDPGQGLRLIYYSQIVNDFQKGDIAEGYSVSREKKESFPLTVTSAQKNPTAFYLCASSARTISGNTIYFGEGSWLTVV.

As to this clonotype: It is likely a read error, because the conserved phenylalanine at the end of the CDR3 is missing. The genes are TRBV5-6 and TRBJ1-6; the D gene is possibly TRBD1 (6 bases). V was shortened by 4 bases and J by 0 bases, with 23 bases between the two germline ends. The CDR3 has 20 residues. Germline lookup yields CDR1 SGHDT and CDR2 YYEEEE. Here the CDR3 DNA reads TGTGCCAGCAGCCGTGGGCCTACAGGGCGGGTTAGCTCCTATAATTCACCCCTCCACCTT. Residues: CASSRGPTGRVSSYNSPLHL.

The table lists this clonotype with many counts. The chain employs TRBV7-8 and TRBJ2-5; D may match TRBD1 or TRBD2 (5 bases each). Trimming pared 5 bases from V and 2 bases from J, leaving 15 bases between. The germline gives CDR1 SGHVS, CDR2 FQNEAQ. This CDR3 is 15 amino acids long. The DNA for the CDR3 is TGTGCCAGCAGCCAAACGGGACGGACACAAGAGACCCAGTACTTC. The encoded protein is CASSQTGRTQETQYF. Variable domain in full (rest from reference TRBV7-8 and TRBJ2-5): GAGVSQSPRYKVAKRGQDVALRCDPISGHVSLFWYQQALGQGPEFLTYFQNEAQLDKSGLPSDRFFAERPEGSVSTLKIQRTQQEDSAVYLCASSQTGRTQETQYFGPGTRLLVL.

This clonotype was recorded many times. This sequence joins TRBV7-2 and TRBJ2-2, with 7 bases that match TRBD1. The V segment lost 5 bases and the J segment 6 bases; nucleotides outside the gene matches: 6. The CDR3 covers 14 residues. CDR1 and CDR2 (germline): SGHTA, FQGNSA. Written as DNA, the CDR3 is TGTGCCAGCAGCCTACAGGGGTTCGCCGGGGAGCTGTTTTTT. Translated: CASSLQGFAGELFF.

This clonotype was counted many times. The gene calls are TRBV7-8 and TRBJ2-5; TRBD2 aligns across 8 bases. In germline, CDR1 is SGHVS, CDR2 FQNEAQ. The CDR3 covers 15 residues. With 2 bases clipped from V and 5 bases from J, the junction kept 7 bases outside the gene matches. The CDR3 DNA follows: TGTGCCAGCAGCTTAAGCGGGAGAGATAGGGAGACCCAGTACTTC. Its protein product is CASSLSGRDRETQYF.

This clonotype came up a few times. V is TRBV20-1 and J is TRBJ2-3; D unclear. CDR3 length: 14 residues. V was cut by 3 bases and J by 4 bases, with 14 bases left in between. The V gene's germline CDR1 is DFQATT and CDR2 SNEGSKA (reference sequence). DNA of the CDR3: TGCAGTGCTAGGGGGATTTCCCCTCCAGATACGCAGTATTTT. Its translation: CSARGISPPDTQYF.

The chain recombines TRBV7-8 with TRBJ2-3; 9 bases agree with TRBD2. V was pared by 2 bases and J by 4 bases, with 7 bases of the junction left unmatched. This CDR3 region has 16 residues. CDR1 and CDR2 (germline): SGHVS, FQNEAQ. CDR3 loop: CASSLWGGGGADTQYF. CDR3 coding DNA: TGTGCCAGCAGCTTATGGGGAGGCGGGGGGGCAGATACGCAGTATTTT.

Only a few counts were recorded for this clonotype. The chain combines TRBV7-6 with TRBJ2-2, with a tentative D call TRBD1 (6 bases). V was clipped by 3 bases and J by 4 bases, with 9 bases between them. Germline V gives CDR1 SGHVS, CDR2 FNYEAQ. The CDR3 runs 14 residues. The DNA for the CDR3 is TGTGCCAGCAGCTTCACAGGGATCACCGGGGAGCTGTTTTTT. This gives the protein CASSFTGITGELFF.

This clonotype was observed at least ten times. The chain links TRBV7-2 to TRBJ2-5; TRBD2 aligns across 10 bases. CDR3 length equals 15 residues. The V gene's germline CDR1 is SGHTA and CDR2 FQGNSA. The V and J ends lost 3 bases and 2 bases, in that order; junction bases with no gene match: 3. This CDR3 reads CASSFQAGGQETQYF. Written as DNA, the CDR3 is TGTGCCAGCAGCTTTCAAGCGGGAGGGCAAGAGACCCAGTACTTC.

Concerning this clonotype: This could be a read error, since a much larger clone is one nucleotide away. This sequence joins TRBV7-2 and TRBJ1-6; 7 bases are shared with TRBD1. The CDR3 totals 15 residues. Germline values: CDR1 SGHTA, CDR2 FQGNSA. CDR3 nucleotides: TGTGCCAGCAGCTTCGAGACAGGGCTGGGCTCACCCCCCCACTTT. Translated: CASSFETGLGSPPHF.

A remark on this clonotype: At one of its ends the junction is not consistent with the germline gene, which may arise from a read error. This CDR3 reads CASSQVLAGGGDGTDTQYF. In DNA, the CDR3 is TGTGCCAGCAGCCAAGTCCTAGCGGGGGGGGGGGACGGCACAGATACGCAGTATTTT. V and J are TRBV4-1 and TRBJ2-3; 12 bases are a match to TRBD2. The CDR3 loop spans 19 amino acids. Germline values: CDR1 MGHRA, CDR2 YSYEKL.